Shown below are 19 T cell receptor beta chains from a single sample sequenced in a study of CD8+ T cells in alopecia areata. RNA, once extracted, was reverse transcribed into cDNA for use as the sequencing template. Profiled with immunoSEQ multiplex PCR; TCRdb holds only in-frame clones, not every one. This sample has around 100,000 clones, with approximately 51% found just once. Described treatment: oral pan-JAK inhibitor, 5-10 mg twice daily. The sample in question was CD4+ T cells sorted from blood, obtained at week 24, from a patient treated with tofacitinib. These receptors were obtained from a human donor with alopecia areata.

The J gene is TRBJ1-5, the V gene TRBV30; D is unclear. From germline, CDR1 is GTSNPN and CDR2 SVGIG (reference sequence). Trimming shortened V by 4 bases and J by 3 bases, and 7 bases separated the two germline ends. The CDR3 runs to 12 residues. Here the CDR3 DNA reads TGTGCCTGGACCGTAAACAATCAGCCCCAGCATTTT. It codes for CAWTVNNQPQHF.

V usage is TRBV10-3 and J usage is TRBJ2-1; 9 bases are a match to TRBD1. V lost 4 bases, J lost 7 bases, and 11 bases stayed unmatched. Germline CDR1 reads ENHRY; CDR2 reads SYGVKD. CDR3 length: 16 residues. The CDR3 spells CAISGPSTGGKNEQFF. In DNA form, the CDR3 reads TGTGCCATCAGTGGGCCTTCGACAGGGGGGAAGAATGAGCAGTTCTTC.

This clone was seen a handful of times. The chain employs TRBV11-2 and TRBJ2-3; TRBD2 might be the D (7 bases). There are 15 residues in the CDR3. Germline-derived CDR1 and CDR2 are SGHAT and FQNNGV. V lost 5 bases and J 2 bases, leaving 14 bases between the germline ends. CDR3 bases: TGTGCCAGCAGCCGCGGGGGCCACTCCACAGATACGCAGTATTTT. Encoded protein: CASSRGGHSTDTQYF. Filled out from reference TRBV11-2 and TRBJ2-3, the complete variable domain reads EAGVAQSPRYKIIEKRQSVAFWCNPISGHATLYWYQQILGQGPKLLIQFQNNGVVDDSQLPKDRFSAERLKGVDSTLKIQPAKLEDSAVYLCASSRGGHSTDTQYFGPGTRLTVL.

This clone was detected a few times. V and J are TRBV5-1 and TRBJ1-1; no firm D call. Trimming pared 7 bases from V and 1 base from J, leaving 11 bases between. The CDR3 is made up of 13 amino acids. The germline CDR1 and CDR2 sequences are SGHRS and YFSETQ. The DNA for the CDR3 is TGCGCCAGCGGTTCTCAGTGGAACACTGAAGCTTTCTTT. Residues: CASGSQWNTEAFF.

The J gene is TRBJ1-5, the V gene TRBV5-6; D is perhaps TRBD1 (6 bases). With 1 base removed from V and 5 bases from J, the gap between germline ends came to 10 bases. Germline V gene data show CDR1 as SGHDT and CDR2 as YYEEEE. The CDR3 length is 14 residues. The CDR3 loop is CASSLTGPDQPQHF. CDR3 bases: TGTGCCAGCAGCTTGACAGGGCCAGATCAGCCCCAGCATTTT.

The chain has TRBV4-1 and TRBJ1-1; no firm D call. Germline values: CDR1 MGHRA, CDR2 YSYEKL. V was shortened by 0 bases and J by 9 bases, with 11 bases between the two germline ends. This CDR3 is 13 amino acids long. The CDR3 DNA reads TGCGCCAGCAGCCAAGATCGAGGACTTAAAGCTTTCTTT. Amino acid sequence: CASSQDRGLKAFF.

The chain has TRBV5-7 and TRBJ2-1; D possibly corresponds to TRBD1 (5 bases). TRBV5-7 is an ORF, and what it does is uncertain. With 9 bases removed from V and 3 bases from J, the gap between germline ends came to 16 bases. This CDR3 contains 14 residues. The CDR3 is CATPSRAYYNEQFF. In DNA, the CDR3 is TGTGCCACCCCGAGCAGGGCCTACTACAATGAGCAGTTCTTC.

The chain couples TRBV27 to TRBJ1-5; tentative D call: TRBD1 (5 bases). The CDR3 is made up of 15 amino acids. Between the trimmed V and J ends, which lost 8 bases and 0 bases, there was a span of 14 bases. Looked up from germline, CDR1 is MNHEY and CDR2 is SMNVEV (reference sequence). CDR3 sequence: CASRVGGYSNQPQHF. The CDR3 nucleotides read TGTGCCAGCCGAGTTGGGGGGTATAGCAATCAGCCCCAGCATTTT.

The genes are TRBV14 and TRBJ1-6; D perhaps matches TRBD1 (6 bases). Germline lookup yields CDR1 SGHDN and CDR2 FVKESK. The V end was cut by 4 bases, the J end by 7 bases, with 11 bases between. The CDR3 is 14 residues long. CDR3 coding DNA: TGTGCCAGCAGCCCAGGGACAAGCAATTCACCCCTCCACTTT. Its translation is CASSPGTSNSPLHF.

This clone was picked up one time. This chain links TRBV6-5 with TRBJ1-2; 9 bases are a match to TRBD1. The CDR3 length is 14 residues. The V gene's germline CDR1 is MNHEY and CDR2 SVGAGI. After removal of 7 bases from V and 4 bases from J, the junction contained 7 bases not matched to a gene. The CDR3 DNA sequence: TGTGCCAGCAACCCGGGGACAGGGAGCTATGGCTACACCTTC. Translation: CASNPGTGSYGYTF.

This clone was detected only a few times. The rearrangement uses TRBV6-5 and TRBJ2-3; no clear D. This CDR3 is built from 15 residues. The ends were cut back, 8 bases at V and 2 bases at J, with 17 bases in the middle. Germline assignment: CDR1 MNHEY and CDR2 SVGAGI. The CDR3 nucleotides read TGTGCCAGCGGGCGCATAAACATGCCCACAGATACGCAGTATTTT. It translates to CASGRINMPTDTQYF.

This clone was observed a single time. The chain couples TRBV6-1 to TRBJ1-1; 7 bases align to TRBD1. Trimming took 4 bases from V and 1 from J; bases not matched to a gene: 3. CDR1 MNHNS and CDR2 SASEGT come from the germline V gene. The CDR3 contains 14 residues. DNA for the CDR3: TGTGCCAGCAGTGTTGGGGACAGGAACACTGAAGCTTTCTTT. This gives the protein CASSVGDRNTEAFF.

As concerns this clone: Other DNA sequences in the sample encode the same CDR3. The chain links TRBV7-2 to TRBJ2-3; D is unclear. Trimming left V 6 bases short and J 6 bases short, with 7 bases between. This CDR3 comprises 11 residues. The V gene's germline CDR1 is SGHTA and CDR2 FQGNSA. CDR3 nucleotide sequence: TGTGCCAGCAGTAATACGGATACGCAGTATTTT. Protein: CASSNTDTQYF.

The sample holds a few counts of this clone. The chain joins TRBV5-6 to TRBJ2-5; unclear D gene. This CDR3 has 12 amino acids. The ends were cut back, 2 bases at V and 4 bases at J, with 6 bases in the middle. CDR1 is SGHDT and CDR2 is YYEEEE in the germline V gene. CDR3 in DNA: TGTGCCAGCAGCTTTATATCAGAGACCCAGTACTTC. Encoded protein: CASSFISETQYF.

The chain is built from TRBV10-1 and TRBJ2-1; 8 bases are a match to TRBD1. The CDR3 runs 15 residues. CDR1 is WNHNN, CDR2 SYGVQD, per germline (reference sequence). V trimming: 3 bases; J trimming: 7 bases; junction bases outside the gene matches: 8. CDR3 protein: CASSDGQGARNEQFF. The CDR3 DNA follows: TGCGCCAGCAGTGATGGCCAGGGGGCGAGGAATGAGCAGTTCTTC.

The V and J genes are TRBV29-1 and TRBJ2-1, with 9 nucleotides matching TRBD2. The CDR3 extends over 15 amino acids. J lost 6 bases, V lost 6 bases, and 12 bases had no gene match. Germline-derived CDR1 and CDR2 are SQVTM and ANQGSEA. The CDR3 region has the DNA TGCAGCGTCACCTCTCAGCGGGGGGTTACCAATGAGCAGTTCTTC. This translates into CSVTSQRGVTNEQFF.

The chain uses TRBV4-2 and TRBJ2-5; the match to TRBD2 covers 8 bases. The junction had 2 bases not matched to a gene; V was cut back by 3 bases and J by 2 bases. This CDR3 is 14 amino acids long. Germline lookup yields CDR1 LGHNA and CDR2 YNFKEQ. The CDR3 DNA reads TGTGCCAGCAGCCACGGGGGGGCACAAGAGACCCAGTACTTC. It codes for CASSHGGAQETQYF.

The V gene is TRBV2, the J gene TRBJ2-1, with D unresolved. The CDR3 contains 11 residues. V lost 4 bases, J lost 3 bases, and 1 base lay in between. Germline-derived CDR1 and CDR2 are SNHLY and FYNNEI. CDR3 coding DNA: TGTGCCAGCAGTGTCTACAATGAGCAGTTCTTC. It encodes CASSVYNEQFF.

The chain uses TRBV30 and TRBJ2-7, with a possible D match to TRBD1 (5 bases). Germline assignment: CDR1 GTSNPN and CDR2 SVGIG (reference sequence). This CDR3 is built from 13 residues. Trimming cost V 0 bases and J 3 bases, with 9 bases left between them. The CDR3 sequence: CAWSVGPDYEQYF. The CDR3 bases are TGTGCCTGGAGTGTGGGGCCGGACTACGAGCAGTACTTC.